The sequence of this T cell receptor beta chain was determined in a study of blood T cell repertoires in COVID-19 (dated by TCRdb to about 2020). For the wider study: Samples covering the acute and convalescent phases of COVID-19 were provided by collaborators in the United States, Italy and Spain. The material from the prospective study consisted of cDNA or gDNA derived from T cells, B-cell-depleted T cells, or PBMCs. Subjects who had been exposed to COVID-19, were actively infected with it, or had recovered from it provided the deeply sampled blood TCRbeta repertoires that made up the dataset. The repertoires were made available in a free public database intended to serve as a resource for research on the immune response to SARS-CoV-2. The samples were drawn from two sources: the first 160 participants of the ongoing ImmuneRACE study, and 1,000 to 1,500 subjects contributed by 6 global collaborators. Sample metadata almost always included a de-identified subject ID, COVID-19 status, age in years and sex. HLA class I and class II types, where available, came from metadata supplied by the sample provider rather than from assay-based typing.

CDR1 SGHRS and CDR2 YFSETQ are derived from the germline V gene. The junction carries 12 bases between V and J, which are trimmed by 7 bases and 4 bases respectively. The CDR3 spans 12 residues, from the cysteine through the phenylalanine. Only CDR3 DNA is held: 36 bases, read in frame from base 1. As to this clone: What antigen it recognizes has not been identified. Within one base of it there is no much larger clone, and no base qualities were kept.

TCRbeta CDR3 regions were amplified from genomic DNA by means of the immunoSEQ Assay, a bias-controlled multiplex PCR. Processing in the source paper ran as follows. The number of nucleated cells in each sample was estimated from the amplification of reference gene primers within the assay. To quantify the absolute abundance of each unique TCRbeta CDR3 rearrangement, sequence reads were collapsed and filtered. For each sample, productive Simpson clonality was calculated by taking the square root of Simpson's diversity index across productive rearrangements. The immuneACCESS repertoire file appears here via TCRdb, limited to in-frame rearrangements. These files lack a portion of the clones; in checked studies, under half of the deficit traces to unresolved V genes, and the cause of the others is not known. The D gene and trimming were derived from the DNA, and the V and J assignments and clone size from that table. This sample has 250,000 to 350,000 clones in its table, and 85% to 90% of those were observed once. Roughly 5.9% of the sample goes to the ten largest clones.

At one collaborating source in Seattle, patients were enrolled during active infection and were followed longitudinally through the course of disease. Each collaborating institution followed its own protocols to collect whole blood in K2EDTA tubes. For TCRbeta analysis, collaborators shipped samples as frozen whole blood, isolated PBMCs, or DNA extracted from either of those sample types. Summary of the overall study and its limitations: How much clinical and demographic metadata was included differed by source and by participant, and the metadata was provided uncurated.

The specimen sequenced was peripheral blood. The sequence came from a woman between 45 and 60 years old with COVID-19, enrolled during active disease. Recombination joined TRBV5-1 with TRBJ2-7; the D segment could be TRBD1, given 7 matching bases. In nucleotide form, the sequence is TGCGCCAGCCAGGCAGGGGGGTACGAGCAGTACTTC. This is translated as CASQAGGYEQYF.